These T cell receptor beta chains were read from a single sample in a study of blood T cell repertoires in COVID-19. Profiled with immunoSEQ multiplex PCR; TCRdb holds only in-frame clones, not every one. The sample holds over 250,000 clones, roughly 89% seen once. The sample comprised peripheral blood. These TCRs come from a man aged 50 to 60 with acute or convalescent COVID-19. Each CDR3 is given with its conserved first and last residue. The D gene is left open where the match is weak. Expanded clones get a size class; other rows say once, few or many, or leave the size out.

DNA,CDR3,V,D,J,size
TGTGCCAGCACCTTGGGACTAGCGGGGGCCGAGCAGTTCTTC,CASTLGLAGAEQFF,TRBV7-3,TRBD2,TRBJ2-1,-
TGTGCCAGCAGTTTATCCCTCTCTGGCTACACCTTC,CASSLSLSGYTF,TRBV12-3/TRBV12-4,-,TRBJ1-2,-
TGTGCCAGCAGCCAGGACAGTTGGAGCACCGGGGAGCTGTTTTTT,CASSQDSWSTGELFF,TRBV3-1/TRBV3-2,-,TRBJ2-2,-
TGTGCCAGCAGTGAAGTGGCAGGGAATGGCTACACCTTC,CASSEVAGNGYTF,TRBV6-1,-,TRBJ1-2,-
TGTGCCAGCAGTTACGAGGGGGTAGAACTGTTTTTT,CASSYEGVELFF,TRBV6-5,-,TRBJ1-4,-
TGTGCCAGCTCACGCGAGGGTAGCATGGTAGGAGCCCAGCATTTT,CASSREGSMVGAQHF,TRBV18,-,TRBJ1-5,-
TGTGCCAGCAGTTACGGTCTAGGGGCAGGGGAGCAGTTCTTC,CASSYGLGAGEQFF,TRBV6-5,-,TRBJ2-1,-
TGTGCCAGCAGCCTCGGGACTAGCGGGGAGCAGTTCTTC,CASSLGTSGEQFF,TRBV14,TRBD2,TRBJ2-1,few
TGTGCCAGCAGCTTTTTTCTTTCAGGGCGCCCAGAGAATGAAAAACTGTTTTTT,CASSFFLSGRPENEKLFF,TRBV5-5,-,TRBJ1-4,-
TGTGCCAGCAGCTTAGCGTTATCCGGGACAGGGGGGGACACCATATATTTT,CASSLALSGTGGDTIYF,TRBV7-9,TRBD1,TRBJ1-3,-
TGTGCCATCAGTGAGGACAGTACTTATGGCTACACCTTC,CAISEDSTYGYTF,TRBV10-3,-,TRBJ1-2,-
TGTGCCAGCAGCTTAAGACAGGGAAATTCACCCCTCCACTTT,CASSLRQGNSPLHF,TRBV7-8,TRBD1,TRBJ1-6,few
TGTGCCAGCAGCCAAGATCGGGCTGGGAGGACGCAGTATTTT,CASSQDRAGRTQYF,TRBV4-2,-,TRBJ2-3,few
TGTGCCAGCAGCCTGTACACAAACACTGAAGCTTTCTTT,CASSLYTNTEAFF,TRBV3-1/TRBV3-2,-,TRBJ1-1,-
TGTGTCACTGGGCCAGACCCCTACAATGAGCAGTTCTTC,CVTGPDPYNEQFF,TRBV7-9,-,TRBJ2-1,-
TGTGCCAGCAGCCCTGGGAGTCAGTCCTATGGCTACACCTTC,CASSPGSQSYGYTF,TRBV7-3,-,TRBJ1-2,-
TGTGCCAGCAGCTTAGATAGGGGTGTCTCCTACGAGCAGTACTTC,CASSLDRGVSYEQYF,TRBV7-8,-,TRBJ2-7,-
TGTGCCACCAGTCATGCCGGACAGGGGAACACTGAAGCTTTCTTT,CATSHAGQGNTEAFF,TRBV15,TRBD1,TRBJ1-1,-
TGTGCCAGCAGTGAAGGGGCAGGGCTAGAGGGCTACACCTTC,CASSEGAGLEGYTF,TRBV2,-,TRBJ1-2,-
TGTGCCAGTAGTTTCGTAGGCAGGGTCGGTGAGCAGTACTTC,CASSFVGRVGEQYF,TRBV19,-,TRBJ2-7,-
TGCGCCAGCAGCAGGGGGACGGCGAACACCGGGGAGCTGTTTTTT,CASSRGTANTGELFF,TRBV4-1,-,TRBJ2-2,-
TGTGCCAGCAGCTTAAGTAGGACAGACGGCTACACCTTC,CASSLSRTDGYTF,TRBV5-6,-,TRBJ1-2,-
TGTGCCATCAGTGCCTCGGACAGCTATGATGGCTACACCTTC,CAISASDSYDGYTF,TRBV10-3,-,TRBJ1-2,-
TGTGCCAGCAGCTCCCTGGGACTCCCCAATGAGCAGTTCTTC,CASSSLGLPNEQFF,TRBV3-1/TRBV3-2,-,TRBJ2-1,-
TGCGCCAGCAGCCCCCTGACTAGCGGGGGGGCCTACGAGCAGTACTTC,CASSPLTSGGAYEQYF,TRBV5-1,TRBD2,TRBJ2-7,-
TGTGCCAGCACCCTCGAGGCTAGCGGCTACAATGAGCAGTTCTTC,CASTLEASGYNEQFF,TRBV9,TRBD2,TRBJ2-1,-
TGTGCCAGCAGCCAAGATGAATCGTGGCGAGCGGGGCAGTTCTTC,CASSQDESWRAGQFF,TRBV3-1/TRBV3-2,-,TRBJ2-1,-
TGCGCCAGCAAGCCGGGACAAGGAGAAAAACTGTTTTTT,CASKPGQGEKLFF,TRBV5-1,-,TRBJ1-4,-
TGCGCCAGCAGTCATCGGGGACAGCCAGCCTACGAGCAGTACTTC,CASSHRGQPAYEQYF,TRBV23-1,TRBD1,TRBJ2-7,-
TGTGCCAGCAGCCAAGGAGGGTCCTACAATGAGCAGTTCTTC,CASSQGGSYNEQFF,TRBV3-1/TRBV3-2,-,TRBJ2-1,-
TGTGCCAGCTCACCAAGGTCTCAGCGGACGGAGACCCAGTACTTC,CASSPRSQRTETQYF,TRBV18,-,TRBJ2-5,-
TGTGCCAGCTCTCCGATGACGACAGGGTCGGGTCAGCCCCAGCATTTT,CASSPMTTGSGQPQHF,TRBV18,TRBD1,TRBJ1-5,-
TGTGCCAGCAGCTTAAGATTTGAGGGATCTGGAAACACCATATATTTT,CASSLRFEGSGNTIYF,TRBV7-6,-,TRBJ1-3,-
TGTGCCACGTGGAACCCCGGGACAGGGTCCTACGAGCAGTACTTC,CATWNPGTGSYEQYF,TRBV24-1,TRBD1,TRBJ2-7,-
TGTGCCAGCAGCGGGGGACAGGGCCCTGACTATGGCTACACCTTC,CASSGGQGPDYGYTF,TRBV7-9,TRBD1,TRBJ1-2,-
TGTGCCAGCAGCGTAGCTAAGGAGACAGATACGCAGTATTTT,CASSVAKETDTQYF,TRBV9,-,TRBJ2-3,-
TGTGCCAGCAGCATCAGGGGCAACCCCTACGAGCAGTACTTC,CASSIRGNPYEQYF,TRBV7-9,-,TRBJ2-7,once
TGTGCCAGCAGCGTAGGCTCAGGTTCTAACACCGGGGAGCTGTTTTTT,CASSVGSGSNTGELFF,TRBV9,-,TRBJ2-2,-
TGTGCCAGCAGTGCGGACAGGAGACACTACGAGCAGTACTTC,CASSADRRHYEQYF,TRBV27,TRBD1,TRBJ2-7,-
TGTGCCAGTGGTCCACCAGGGTTCTCGGGCGAGCAGTACTTC,CASGPPGFSGEQYF,TRBV19,-,TRBJ2-7,-
TGTGCCAGTAGTCGTTCGACTAGCGGGGCCACAGATACGCAGTATTTT,CASSRSTSGATDTQYF,TRBV19,TRBD2,TRBJ2-3,once
TGTGCCAGCAGCTTAGCGGGGGGGGAGACCCAGTACTTC,CASSLAGGETQYF,TRBV9,TRBD2,TRBJ2-5,-
TGTGCCAGCAGCCCCCCAGGCACCGGGGAGCTGTTTTTT,CASSPPGTGELFF,TRBV7-3,-,TRBJ2-2,-
TGCGCCAGCAGCGCCGGGGGGGCCCTCTACAATGAGCAGTTCTTC,CASSAGGALYNEQFF,TRBV10-1,TRBD2,TRBJ2-1,-